A selection of T cell receptor beta chains follows, all from one sample in a study of cytomegalovirus exposure and HLA in healthy donors. TCRdb keeps only in-frame clones here, not all; method: immunoSEQ multiplex PCR. The data contain more than 85,000 clones, 75% to 85% of them singletons. The sequencing sample was made of PBMCs. The receptors originated from a man between 18 and 35 years old in good health and CMV-seronegative. Each CDR3 is given with its conserved first and last residue. The order of the fields is clone size, D gene, J gene, V gene, CDR3 protein, CDR3 DNA. D genes are given only for firm matches. Not every row has a clone size; where given, it reads once, few, many or a size class.

.,.,TRBJ2-4,TRBV5-1,CASSSKPTENIQYF,TGCGCCAGCAGCTCCAAACCGACAGAAAACATTCAGTACTTC
.,.,TRBJ2-5,TRBV21-1,CASSKATGQTQYF,TGTGCCAGCAGCAAAGCGACAGGGCAGACCCAGTACTTC
few,TRBD1,TRBJ1-2,TRBV29-1,CSVQQTGGAGSGYTF,TGCAGCGTTCAGCAAACAGGGGGCGCGGGGAGTGGCTACACCTTC
.,.,TRBJ2-3,TRBV2,CASTRYSTDTQYF,TGTGCCAGCACACGGTACAGCACAGATACGCAGTATTTT
.,TRBD1,TRBJ2-7,TRBV7-8,CASSWGQTYEQYF,TGTGCCAGCAGCTGGGGACAGACCTACGAGCAGTACTTC
.,.,TRBJ1-4,TRBV29-1,CSVVDLGGSEKLFF,TGCAGCGTTGTAGATCTCGGGGGGAGCGAAAAACTGTTTTTT
.,TRBD1,TRBJ1-3,TRBV6-1,CASSDLPGGYGNTIYF,TGTGCCAGCAGTGATTTGCCAGGGGGCTACGGAAACACCATATATTTT
once,TRBD1,TRBJ1-5,TRBV27,CASSQHRGEPQHF,TGTGCCAGCAGTCAACACAGGGGTGAACCCCAGCATTTT
.,.,TRBJ1-2,TRBV27,CASSPTFRDYGYTF,TGTGCCAGCAGTCCGACCTTCCGGGACTATGGCTACACCTTC
.,TRBD1,TRBJ2-1,TRBV5-4,CASSLAVGQGAHEQFF,TGTGCCAGCAGCTTGGCTGTTGGACAGGGGGCCCATGAGCAGTTCTTC
.,.,TRBJ2-3,TRBV6-4,CASSDSSSTDTQYF,TGTGCCAGCAGTGACTCTAGCAGCACAGATACGCAGTATTTT
.,.,TRBJ2-4,TRBV29-1,CSVAMFGEGPKNIQYF,TGCAGCGTTGCAATGTTCGGGGAAGGCCCCAAAAACATTCAGTACTTC
.,.,TRBJ1-1,TRBV20-1,CSARDRVEAFF,TGCAGTGCTAGAGACCGGGTTGAAGCTTTCTTT
.,TRBD1,TRBJ2-3,TRBV6-4,CASSLTGGTDTQYF,TGTGCCAGCAGCCTGACAGGGGGCACAGATACGCAGTATTTT
.,TRBD2,TRBJ2-7,TRBV7-9,CASSLALAGTDEQYF,TGTGCCAGCAGCTTAGCGCTAGCGGGAACGGACGAGCAGTACTTC
.,.,TRBJ1-2,TRBV6-1,CASSEAWTPGGVGYTF,TGTGCCAGCAGTGAGGCGTGGACACCGGGAGGGGTAGGCTACACCTTC
.,TRBD1,TRBJ2-7,TRBV13,CASSGRTGKYEQYF,TGTGCCAGCAGCGGTCGGACAGGGAAATACGAGCAGTACTTC
.,.,TRBJ2-6,TRBV7-2,CASIRSTPRSGANVLTF,TGTGCCAGCATCCGGTCGACGCCCCGGAGCGGGGCCAACGTCCTGACTTTC
.,TRBD2,TRBJ2-1,TRBV6-4,CASSTNRGLAGGDEQFF,TGTGCCAGCAGTACTAACCGGGGACTAGCGGGAGGGGATGAGCAGTTCTTC
few,TRBD1,TRBJ2-1,TRBV6-1,CASSPGQGSYNEQFF,TGTGCCAGCAGCCCGGGACAGGGTTCCTACAATGAGCAGTTCTTC
.,.,TRBJ2-6,TRBV7-8,CASSPLRWPDPSGANVLTF,TGTGCCAGCAGCCCCCTGCGGTGGCCTGACCCCTCTGGGGCCAACGTCCTGACTTTC
.,TRBD2,TRBJ2-1,TRBV6-5,CASSYGASGSPREQFF,TGTGCCAGCAGTTACGGGGCTAGCGGGAGTCCAAGGGAGCAGTTCTTC
.,.,TRBJ2-7,TRBV5-1,CANSLSTAQGTYEQYF,TGCGCCAACAGCCTCTCCACTGCACAGGGTACCTACGAGCAGTACTTC
.,TRBD1,TRBJ2-2,TRBV27,CASSGTGGLAGELFF,TGTGCCAGCAGCGGGACAGGGGGGTTGGCCGGGGAGCTGTTTTTT
.,.,TRBJ1-2,TRBV29-1,CSVVNGDKYGYTF,TGCAGCGTTGTCAATGGGGACAAGTATGGCTACACCTTC
once,TRBD1,TRBJ2-7,TRBV10-3,CASSPRQGATYEQYF,TGTGCCAGCAGTCCCAGACAGGGGGCGACCTACGAGCAGTACTTC
.,TRBD1,TRBJ1-4,TRBV7-9,CASSLGQGMTNEKLFF,TGTGCCAGCAGCTTAGGACAGGGGATGACTAATGAAAAACTGTTTTTT
.,TRBD2,TRBJ2-3,TRBV7-3,CASSRSGVGGTQYF,TGTGCCAGCAGCCGTAGCGGGGTCGGGGGTACGCAGTATTTT
.,.,TRBJ1-2,TRBV19,CASSIPWRELDYGYTF,TGTGCCAGTAGTATCCCGTGGAGGGAGCTCGACTATGGCTACACCTTC
.,.,TRBJ2-1,TRBV4-2,CASSQDPRQRATNEQFF,TGTGCCAGCAGCCAAGACCCTCGTCAGAGGGCCACGAATGAGCAGTTCTTC
.,.,TRBJ1-1,TRBV6-5,CASNDGMNTEAFF,TGTGCCAGCAACGACGGGATGAACACTGAAGCTTTCTTT
few,.,TRBJ1-1,TRBV6-5,CASRPGQTNTEAFF,TGTGCCAGCAGACCCGGACAAACGAACACTGAAGCTTTCTTT
.,TRBD1,TRBJ1-4,TRBV6-5,CASSRWDRGEKLFF,TGTGCCAGCAGCCGGTGGGACAGAGGTGAAAAACTGTTTTTT
.,TRBD2,TRBJ2-3,TRBV6-5,CASTERETRTDTQYF,TGTGCCAGTACAGAGCGGGAGACTAGGACAGATACGCAGTATTTT
.,.,TRBJ2-2,TRBV27,CASSTTRGKNTGELFF,TGTGCCAGCAGTACAACTCGCGGCAAGAACACCGGGGAGCTGTTTTTT